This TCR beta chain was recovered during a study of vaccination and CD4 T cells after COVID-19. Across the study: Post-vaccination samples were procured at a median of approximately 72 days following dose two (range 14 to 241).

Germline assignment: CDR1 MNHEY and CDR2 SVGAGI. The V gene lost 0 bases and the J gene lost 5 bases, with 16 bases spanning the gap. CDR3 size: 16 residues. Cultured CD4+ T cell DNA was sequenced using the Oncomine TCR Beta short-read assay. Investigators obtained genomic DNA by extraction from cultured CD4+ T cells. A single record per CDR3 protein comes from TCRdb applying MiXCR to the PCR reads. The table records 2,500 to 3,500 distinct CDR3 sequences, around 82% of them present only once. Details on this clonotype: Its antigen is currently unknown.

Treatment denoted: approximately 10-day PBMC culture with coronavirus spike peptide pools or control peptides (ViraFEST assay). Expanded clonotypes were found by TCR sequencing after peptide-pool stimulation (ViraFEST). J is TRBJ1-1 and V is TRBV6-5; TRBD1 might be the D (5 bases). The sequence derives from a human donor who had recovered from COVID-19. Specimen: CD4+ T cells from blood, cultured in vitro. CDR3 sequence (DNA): TGTGCCAGCAGTTACTCTAACTCTCGGGGCTATACTGAAGCTTTCTTT. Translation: CASSYSNSRGYTEAFF.